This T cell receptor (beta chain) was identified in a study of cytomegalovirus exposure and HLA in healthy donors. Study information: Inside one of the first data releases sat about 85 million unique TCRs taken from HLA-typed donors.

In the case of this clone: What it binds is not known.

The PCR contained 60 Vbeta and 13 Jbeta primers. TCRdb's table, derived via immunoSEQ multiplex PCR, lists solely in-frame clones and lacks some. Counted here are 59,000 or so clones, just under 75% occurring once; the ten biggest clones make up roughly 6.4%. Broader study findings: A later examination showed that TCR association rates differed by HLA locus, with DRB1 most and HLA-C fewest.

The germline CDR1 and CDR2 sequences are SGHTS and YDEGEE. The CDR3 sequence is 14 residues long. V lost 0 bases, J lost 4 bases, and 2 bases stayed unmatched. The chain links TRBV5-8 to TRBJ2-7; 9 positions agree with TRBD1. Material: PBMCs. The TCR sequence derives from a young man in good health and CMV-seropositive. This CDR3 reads CASSLGGTGYEQYF. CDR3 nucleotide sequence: TGTGCCAGCAGCTTGGGAGGGACAGGGTACGAGCAGTACTTC.